This record concerns one T cell receptor beta chain sequence. The antigen is unknown. A 5'RACE reaction primed in the constant segment made cDNA libraries of TCR alpha and TCR beta, and these carried sample barcodes and UMIs. MiXCR was run by TCRdb on the 5' RACE reads, yielding one entry per CDR3 protein. The profile shows 150,000 to 200,000 distinct CDR3 sequences, 11% of them singletons. The entry originates in a study of T-cell memory formation after mild COVID-19. Study details: Each donor largely had its own TCR clusters.

General study results and limits: In pre-infection memory, a portion of responding clones appeared, which suggested that cross-reactive memory joined. Contracting CD4+ clones lay largely in CM and EM, with CD8+ ones residing in EMRA.

The CDR3 is made up of 17 amino acids. Germline V gene lookup returns CDR1 SGHVS and CDR2 FQNEAQ. V lost 5 bases to trimming and J lost 1 base, with 20 bases between them. The rearrangement uses TRBV7-8 and TRBJ1-2, with a tentative D call TRBD1 (6 bases). The clonotype comes from a man aged 18 to 29 who had mild COVID-19 (a few samples of this study predate the infection). Cell type and time point are not known. Specimen: PBMCs or a T cell subset sorted from them (not recorded which). The CDR3, as DNA: TGTGCCAGCAGCATTAGTACGGGGGGCTCCAATAACTATGGCTACACCTTC. Translated, it gives CASSISTGGSNNYGYTF.